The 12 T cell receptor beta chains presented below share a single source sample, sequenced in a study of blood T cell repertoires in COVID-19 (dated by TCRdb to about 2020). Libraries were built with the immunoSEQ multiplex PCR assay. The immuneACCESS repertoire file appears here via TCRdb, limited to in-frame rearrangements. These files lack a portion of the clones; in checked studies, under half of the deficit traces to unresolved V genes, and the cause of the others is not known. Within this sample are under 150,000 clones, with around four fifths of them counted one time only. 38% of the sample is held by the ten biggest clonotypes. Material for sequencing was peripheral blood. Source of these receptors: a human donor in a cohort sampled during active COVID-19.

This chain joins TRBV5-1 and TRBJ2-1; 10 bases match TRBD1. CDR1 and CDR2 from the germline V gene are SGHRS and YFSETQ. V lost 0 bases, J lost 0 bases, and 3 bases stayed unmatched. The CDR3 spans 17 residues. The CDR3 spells CASSLGGQGSSYNEQFF. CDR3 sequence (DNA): TGCGCCAGCAGCTTGGGGGGACAGGGGAGCTCCTACAATGAGCAGTTCTTC.

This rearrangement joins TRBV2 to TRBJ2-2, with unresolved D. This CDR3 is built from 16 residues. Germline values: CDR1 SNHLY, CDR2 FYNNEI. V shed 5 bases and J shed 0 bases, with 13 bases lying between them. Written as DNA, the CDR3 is TGTGCCAGCAGTCGCGGAGCCAGCGCGAACACCGGGGAGCTGTTTTTT. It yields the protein CASSRGASANTGELFF.

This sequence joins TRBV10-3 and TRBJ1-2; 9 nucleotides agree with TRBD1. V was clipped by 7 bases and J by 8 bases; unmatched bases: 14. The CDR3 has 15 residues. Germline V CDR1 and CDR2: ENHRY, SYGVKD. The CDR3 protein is CAITESPGQGKGYTF. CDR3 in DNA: TGTGCCATCACCGAGAGCCCAGGACAGGGGAAAGGCTACACCTTC.

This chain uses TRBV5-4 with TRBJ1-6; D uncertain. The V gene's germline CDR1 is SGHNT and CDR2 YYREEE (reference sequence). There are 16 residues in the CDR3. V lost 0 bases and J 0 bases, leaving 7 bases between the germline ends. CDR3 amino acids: CASSLEVSSYNSPLHF. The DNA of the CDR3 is TGTGCCAGCAGCTTGGAAGTGAGCTCCTATAATTCACCCCTCCACTTT.

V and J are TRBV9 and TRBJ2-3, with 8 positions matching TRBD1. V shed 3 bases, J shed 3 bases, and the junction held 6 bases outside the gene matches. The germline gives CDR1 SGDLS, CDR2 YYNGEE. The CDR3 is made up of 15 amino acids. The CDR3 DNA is TGTGCCAGCAGCGCCGCGCACAGGGGGACAGATACGCAGTATTTT. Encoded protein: CASSAAHRGTDTQYF.

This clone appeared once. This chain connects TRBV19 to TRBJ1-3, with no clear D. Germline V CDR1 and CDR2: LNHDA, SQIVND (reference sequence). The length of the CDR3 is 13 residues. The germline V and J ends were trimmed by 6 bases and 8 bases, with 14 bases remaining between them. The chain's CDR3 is CASSNAGGYTIYF. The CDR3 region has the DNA TGTGCCAGTAGCAACGCAGGAGGCTACACCATATATTTT.

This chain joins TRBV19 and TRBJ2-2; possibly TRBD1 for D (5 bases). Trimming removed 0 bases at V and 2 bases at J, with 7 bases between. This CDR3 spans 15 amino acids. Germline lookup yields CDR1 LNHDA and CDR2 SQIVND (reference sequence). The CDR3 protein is CASSIEDINTGELFF. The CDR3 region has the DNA TGTGCCAGTAGTATAGAGGACATTAACACCGGGGAGCTGTTTTTT.

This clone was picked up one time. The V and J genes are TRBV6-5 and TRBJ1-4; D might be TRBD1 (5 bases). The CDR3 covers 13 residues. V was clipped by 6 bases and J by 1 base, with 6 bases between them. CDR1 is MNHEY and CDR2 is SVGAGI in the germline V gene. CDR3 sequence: CASSGGTNEKLFF. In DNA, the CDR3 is TGTGCCAGCAGCGGGGGAACTAATGAAAAACTGTTTTTT.

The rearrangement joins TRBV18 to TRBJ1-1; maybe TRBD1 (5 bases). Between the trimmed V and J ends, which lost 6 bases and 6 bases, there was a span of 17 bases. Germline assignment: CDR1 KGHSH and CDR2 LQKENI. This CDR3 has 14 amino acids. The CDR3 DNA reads TGTGCCAGCTCCCAAAGCGGGGCTTCCGCTGAAGCTTTCTTT. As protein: CASSQSGASAEAFF.

CDR3 residues: CASSPSGTGPPDTQYF. CDR3 in DNA: TGTGCCAGCTCACCGTCCGGGACAGGGCCCCCCGATACGCAGTATTTT. V is TRBV18 and J is TRBJ2-3, with 9 nucleotides matching TRBD1. CDR1 and CDR2 (germline): KGHSH, LQKENI. This CDR3 is 16 amino acids long. V was pared by 3 bases and J by 6 bases, with 10 bases of the junction left unmatched.

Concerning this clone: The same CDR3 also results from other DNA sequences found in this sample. The CDR3 protein is CASSTSGTGGFEQYF. CDR3 DNA sequence: TGTGCCAGTAGTACTTCCGGGACAGGGGGGTTCGAGCAGTACTTC. The V call is TRBV19, the J call TRBJ2-7, with 11 bases that match TRBD1. The CDR3 totals 15 residues. Germline loops: CDR1 LNHDA, CDR2 SQIVND (reference sequence). V was clipped by 4 bases and J by 6 bases; unmatched bases: 8.

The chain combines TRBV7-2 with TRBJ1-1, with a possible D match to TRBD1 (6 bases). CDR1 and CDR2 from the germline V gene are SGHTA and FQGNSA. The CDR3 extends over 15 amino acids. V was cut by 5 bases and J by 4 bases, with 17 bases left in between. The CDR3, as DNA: TGTGCCAGCAGCCCGCGACAGGCCCTGGGCACTGAAGCTTTCTTT. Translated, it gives CASSPRQALGTEAFF. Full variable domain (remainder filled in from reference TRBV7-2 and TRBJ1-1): GAGVSQSPSNKVTEKGKDVELRCDPISGHTALYWYRQSLGQGLEFLIYFQGNSAPDKSGLPSDRFSAERTGGSVSTLTIQRTQQEDSAVYLCASSPRQALGTEAFFGQGTRLTVV.